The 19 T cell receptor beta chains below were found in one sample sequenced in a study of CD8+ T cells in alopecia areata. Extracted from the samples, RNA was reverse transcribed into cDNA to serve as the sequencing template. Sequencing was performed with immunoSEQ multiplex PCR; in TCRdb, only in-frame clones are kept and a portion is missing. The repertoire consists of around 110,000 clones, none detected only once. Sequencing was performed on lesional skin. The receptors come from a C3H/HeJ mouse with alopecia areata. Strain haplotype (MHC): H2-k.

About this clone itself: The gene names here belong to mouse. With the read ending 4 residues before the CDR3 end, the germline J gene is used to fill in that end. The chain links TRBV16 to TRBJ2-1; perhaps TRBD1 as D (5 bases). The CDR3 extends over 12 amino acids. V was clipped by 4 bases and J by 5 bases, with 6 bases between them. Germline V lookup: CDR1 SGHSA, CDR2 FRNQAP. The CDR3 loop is CASSSRDAEQFF. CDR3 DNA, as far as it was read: TGTGCAAGCAGCTCCAGGGATGCT.

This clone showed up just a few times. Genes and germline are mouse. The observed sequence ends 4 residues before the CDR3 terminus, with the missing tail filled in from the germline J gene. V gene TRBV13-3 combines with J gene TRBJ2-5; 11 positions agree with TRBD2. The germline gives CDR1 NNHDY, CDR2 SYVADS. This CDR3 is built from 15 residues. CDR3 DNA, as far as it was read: TGTGCCAGCAGTGAAACTGGGGGGGCGCGAGAC. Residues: CASSETGGARD. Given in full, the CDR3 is CASSETGGARDTQYF. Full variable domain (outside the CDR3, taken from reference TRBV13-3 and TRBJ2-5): EAAVTQSPRSKVAVTGGKVTLSCHQTNNHDYMYWYRQDTGHGLRLIHYSYVADSTEKGDIPDGYKASRPSQENFSLILELASLSQTAVYFCASSETGGARDTQYFGPGTRLLVL.

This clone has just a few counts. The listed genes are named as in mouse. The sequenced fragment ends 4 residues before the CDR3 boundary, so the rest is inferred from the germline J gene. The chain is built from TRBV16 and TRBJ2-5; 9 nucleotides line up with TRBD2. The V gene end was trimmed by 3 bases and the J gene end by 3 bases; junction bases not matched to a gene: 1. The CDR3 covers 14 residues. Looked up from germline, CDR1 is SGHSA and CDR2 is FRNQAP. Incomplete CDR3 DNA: TGTGCAAGCAGCTTCGGGACTGGGCAAGAC. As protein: CASSFGTGQD. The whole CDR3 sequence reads CASSFGTGQDTQYF.

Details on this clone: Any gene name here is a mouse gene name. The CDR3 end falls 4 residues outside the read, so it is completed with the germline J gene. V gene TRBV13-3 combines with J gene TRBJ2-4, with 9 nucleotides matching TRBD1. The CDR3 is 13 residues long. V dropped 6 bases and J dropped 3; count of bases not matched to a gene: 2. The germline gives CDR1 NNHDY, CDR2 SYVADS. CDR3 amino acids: CASMGQGQNTLYF. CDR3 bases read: TGTGCCAGCATGGGACAGGGACAAAAC.

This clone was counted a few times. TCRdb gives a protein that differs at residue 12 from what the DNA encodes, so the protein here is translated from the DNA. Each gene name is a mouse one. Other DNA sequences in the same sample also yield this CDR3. Here the CDR3 reads CASSITGPYNSPLYF. CDR3 DNA (partial): TGTGCCAGCAGTATCACAGGGCCCTATAATTCGCCC. The chain uses TRBV19 and TRBJ1-6, with D possibly matching TRBD1 (6 bases). The read finishes 3 residues shy of the CDR3 end, and the germline J gene is used to complete it. TRBJ1-6 is placed among ORFs of uncertain function. CDR1 and CDR2 (germline): FNHDT, SITEND (reference sequence). CDR3 length equals 15 residues. V dropped 2 bases and J dropped 2 bases, with 8 bases sitting between them.

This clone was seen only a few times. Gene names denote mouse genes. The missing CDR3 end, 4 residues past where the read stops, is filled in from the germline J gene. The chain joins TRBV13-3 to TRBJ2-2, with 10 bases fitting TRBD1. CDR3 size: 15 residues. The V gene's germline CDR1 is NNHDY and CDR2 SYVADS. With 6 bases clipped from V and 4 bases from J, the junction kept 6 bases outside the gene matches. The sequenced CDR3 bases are TGTGCCAGCACCAGACAGGGGGCAAGCACCGGG. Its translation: CASTRQGASTG. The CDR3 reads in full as CASTRQGASTGQLYF.

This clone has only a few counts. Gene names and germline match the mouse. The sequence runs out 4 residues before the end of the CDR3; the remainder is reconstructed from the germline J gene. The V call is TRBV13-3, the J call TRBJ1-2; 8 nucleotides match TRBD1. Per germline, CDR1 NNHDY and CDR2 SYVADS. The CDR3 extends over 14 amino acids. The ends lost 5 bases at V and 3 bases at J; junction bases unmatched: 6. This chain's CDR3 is CASRPRGRDSDYTF. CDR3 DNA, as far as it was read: TGTGCCAGCAGACCCAGGGGGCGCGACTCC.

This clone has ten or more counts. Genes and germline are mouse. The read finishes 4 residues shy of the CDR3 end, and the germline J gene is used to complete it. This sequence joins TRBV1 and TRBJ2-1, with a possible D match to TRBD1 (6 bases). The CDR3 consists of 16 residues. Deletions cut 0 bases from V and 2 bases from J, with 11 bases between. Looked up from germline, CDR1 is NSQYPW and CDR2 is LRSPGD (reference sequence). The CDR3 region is CTCSAEGWTDYAEQFF. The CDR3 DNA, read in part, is TGCACCTGCAGTGCAGAAGGGTGGACAGACTATGCT.

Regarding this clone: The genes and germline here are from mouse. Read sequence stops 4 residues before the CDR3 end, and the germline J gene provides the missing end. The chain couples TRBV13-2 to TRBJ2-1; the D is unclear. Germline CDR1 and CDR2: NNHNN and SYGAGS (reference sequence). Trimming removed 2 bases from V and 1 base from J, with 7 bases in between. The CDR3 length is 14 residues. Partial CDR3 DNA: TGTGCCAGCGGTGAGAGACAAAACTATGCT. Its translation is CASGERQNYA. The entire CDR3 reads CASGERQNYAEQFF.

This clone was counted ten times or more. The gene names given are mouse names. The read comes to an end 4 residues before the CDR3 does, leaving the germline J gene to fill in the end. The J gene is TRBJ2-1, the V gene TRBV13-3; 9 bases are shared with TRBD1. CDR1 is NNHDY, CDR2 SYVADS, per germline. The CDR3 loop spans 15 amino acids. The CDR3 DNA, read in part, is TGTGCCAGCAGTGATGACAGGGGGCGCGGGGCT. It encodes CASSDDRGRGA. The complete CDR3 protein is CASSDDRGRGAEQFF.

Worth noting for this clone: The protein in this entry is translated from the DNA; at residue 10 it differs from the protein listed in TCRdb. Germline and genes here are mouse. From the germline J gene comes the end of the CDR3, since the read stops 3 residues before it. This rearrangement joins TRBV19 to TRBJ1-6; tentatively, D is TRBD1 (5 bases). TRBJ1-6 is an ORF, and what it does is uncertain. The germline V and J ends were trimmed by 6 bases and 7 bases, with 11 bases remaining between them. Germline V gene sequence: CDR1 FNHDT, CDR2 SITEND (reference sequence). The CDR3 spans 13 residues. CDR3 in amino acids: CASIRDGNSPLYF. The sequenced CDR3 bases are TGTGCCAGCATCAGGGATGGAAATTCGCCC.

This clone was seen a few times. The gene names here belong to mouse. Incomplete CDR3 DNA: TGTGCCAGCGGCTCCGGGACTGGGGGTTAT. Protein sequence: CASGSGTGGY. In full, the CDR3 reads CASGSGTGGYEQYF. The chain is built from TRBV13-2 and TRBJ2-7; 11 bases are shared with TRBD2. The read halts 4 residues ahead of the CDR3 end, with the missing end drawn from the germline J gene. This CDR3 contains 14 residues. Per germline, CDR1 NNHNN and CDR2 SYGAGS (reference sequence).

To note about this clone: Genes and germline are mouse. CDR3 region: CASSDMGTGQLYF. CDR3 bases read: TGTGCCAGCAGTGACATGGGGACCGGG. The chain uses TRBV13-1 and TRBJ2-2, with D perhaps TRBD2 (5 bases). The read terminates 4 residues before the CDR3 end, so the remaining end is supplied by the germline J gene. The CDR3 length is 13 residues. In germline, CDR1 is NSHNY, CDR2 SYGAGN. V dropped 2 bases and J dropped 5 bases, with 7 bases sitting between them.

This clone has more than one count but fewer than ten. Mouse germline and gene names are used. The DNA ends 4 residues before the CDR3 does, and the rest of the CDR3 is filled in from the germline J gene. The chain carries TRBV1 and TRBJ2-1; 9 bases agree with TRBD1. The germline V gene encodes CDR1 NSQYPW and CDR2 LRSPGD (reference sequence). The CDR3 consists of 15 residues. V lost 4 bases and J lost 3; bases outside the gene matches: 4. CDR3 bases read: TGCACCTGCAGTGGGACAGGGGTCGGCTATGCT. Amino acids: CTCSGTGVGYA. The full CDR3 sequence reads CTCSGTGVGYAEQFF.

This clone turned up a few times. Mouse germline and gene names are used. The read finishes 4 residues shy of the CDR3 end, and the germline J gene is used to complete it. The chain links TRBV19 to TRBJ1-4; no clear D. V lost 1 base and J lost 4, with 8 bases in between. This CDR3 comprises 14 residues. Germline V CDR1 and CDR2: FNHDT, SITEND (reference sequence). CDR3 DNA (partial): TGTGCCAGCAGTATAATAGACAACAACGAA. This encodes CASSIIDNNE. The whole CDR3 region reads CASSIIDNNERLFF.

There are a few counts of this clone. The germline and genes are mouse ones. The covered CDR3 bases are TGTGCCAGCAGGCGGACTGGGGGGTTTGCT. Its protein product is CASRRTGGFA. The whole CDR3 protein is CASRRTGGFAEQFF. The chain couples TRBV19 to TRBJ2-1; 11 positions match TRBD2. The read terminates 4 residues ahead of where the CDR3 ends, so the germline J gene completes it. The CDR3 spans 14 residues. CDR1 and CDR2 from the germline V gene are FNHDT and SITEND (reference sequence). Germline trimming cut 5 bases from V and 6 bases from J; bases unmatched to any gene: 4.

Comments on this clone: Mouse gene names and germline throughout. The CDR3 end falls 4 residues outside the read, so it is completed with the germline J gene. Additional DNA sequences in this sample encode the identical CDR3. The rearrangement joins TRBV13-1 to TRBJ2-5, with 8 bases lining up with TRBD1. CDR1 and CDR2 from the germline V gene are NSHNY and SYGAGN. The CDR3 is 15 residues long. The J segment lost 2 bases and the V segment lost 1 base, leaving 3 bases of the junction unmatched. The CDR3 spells CASSDPGGSQDTQYF. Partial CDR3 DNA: TGTGCCAGCAGTGATCCAGGGGGCTCCCAAGAC.

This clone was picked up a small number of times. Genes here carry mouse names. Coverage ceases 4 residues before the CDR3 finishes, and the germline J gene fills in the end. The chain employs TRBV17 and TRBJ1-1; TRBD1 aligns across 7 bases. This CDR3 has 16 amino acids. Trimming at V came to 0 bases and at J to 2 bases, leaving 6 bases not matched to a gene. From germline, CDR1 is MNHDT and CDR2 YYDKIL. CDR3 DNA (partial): TGTGCTAGCAGTAGAGATCCTGACAGGGCCAACACA. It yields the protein CASSRDPDRANT. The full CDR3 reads CASSRDPDRANTEVFF. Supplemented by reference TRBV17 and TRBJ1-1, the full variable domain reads DTTVKQNPRYKLARVGKPVNLICSQTMNHDTMYWYQKKPNQAPKLLLFYYDKILNREADTFEKFQSSRPNNSFCSLYIGSAGLEYSAMYLCASSRDPDRANTEVFFGKGTRLTVV.

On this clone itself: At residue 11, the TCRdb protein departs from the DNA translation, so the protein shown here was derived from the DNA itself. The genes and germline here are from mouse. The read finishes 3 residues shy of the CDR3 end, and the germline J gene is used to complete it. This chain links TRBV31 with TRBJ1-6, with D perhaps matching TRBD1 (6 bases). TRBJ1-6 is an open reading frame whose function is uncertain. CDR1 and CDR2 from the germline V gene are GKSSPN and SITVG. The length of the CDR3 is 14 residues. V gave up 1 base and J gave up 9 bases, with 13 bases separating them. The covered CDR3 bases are TGTGCCTGGAGTCAGGAGGGGGTGGGTTCGCCC. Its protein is CAWSQEGVGSP. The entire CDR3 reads CAWSQEGVGSPLYF.